The 24 T cell receptor beta chains presented below share a single source sample, sequenced in a study of blood T cell repertoires in COVID-19. The assay was immunoSEQ multiplex PCR, and TCRdb's table has in-frame clones only and misses some. This sample carries approximately 270,000 clones, about nine tenths of them seen once, and the ten largest clones take 0.95% to 1.5%. Sequencing was performed on PBMCs or T cells enriched from blood (not recorded which). Receptor source: a human donor in a cohort exposed to, infected with or recovered from COVID-19 (not recorded which). The donor label of this sample is uncertain.

To note about this clone: Other nucleotide sequences from this sample produce the same CDR3. This chain connects TRBV19 to TRBJ1-5; D is unclear. CDR1 is LNHDA and CDR2 is SQIVND in the germline V gene (reference sequence). This CDR3 has 14 residues. V lost 7 bases to trimming and J lost 0 bases, with 10 bases between them. CDR3 amino acids: CASTRKDSNQPQHF. The CDR3 DNA is TGTGCCAGTACTAGGAAAGATAGCAATCAGCCCCAGCATTTT.

This rearrangement joins TRBV19 to TRBJ2-2; 10 nucleotides line up with TRBD2. From germline, CDR1 is LNHDA and CDR2 SQIVND (reference sequence). The CDR3 consists of 20 residues. J lost 2 bases, V lost 6 bases, and 18 bases had no gene match. CDR3 sequence: CASSSTRASGGPFNTGELFF. DNA for the CDR3: TGTGCCAGTAGCTCCACTAGGGCTAGCGGGGGCCCATTCAACACCGGGGAGCTGTTTTTT.

The chain joins TRBV6-1 to TRBJ2-5; 7 bases fit TRBD1. Germline V CDR1 and CDR2: MNHNS, SASEGT. The CDR3 totals 16 residues. The V and J ends lost 0 bases and 2 bases, in that order; junction bases with no gene match: 6. In DNA, the CDR3 is TGTGCCAGCAGTGAAGCGGTCGACAGGGATCAAGAGACCCAGTACTTC. Residues: CASSEAVDRDQETQYF.

The rearrangement uses TRBV24-1 and TRBJ1-2; TRBD1 matches 10 bases. Germline CDR1 and CDR2: KGHDR and SFDVKD. CDR3 length equals 16 residues. V lost 3 bases to trimming and J lost 4 bases; unmatched junction nucleotides: 7. This chain's CDR3 is CATSDRDRGGFYGYTF. The CDR3 DNA reads as TGTGCCACCAGTGATCGGGACAGGGGAGGATTCTATGGCTACACCTTC.

V usage is TRBV19 and J usage is TRBJ2-1; 11 nucleotides agree with TRBD2. The CDR3 contains 15 residues. Per the germline V gene, CDR1 is LNHDA and CDR2 is SQIVND (reference sequence). The J segment lost 4 bases and the V segment lost 6 bases, leaving 5 bases of the junction unmatched. CDR3 loop: CASSLSGGGYNEQFF. Here the CDR3 DNA reads TGTGCCAGTAGCCTTAGCGGGGGGGGTTACAATGAGCAGTTCTTC.

The gene calls are TRBV6-5 and TRBJ2-1; TRBD2 agrees at 7 bases. This CDR3 has 12 residues. V trimming: 8 bases; J trimming: 7 bases; junction bases outside the gene matches: 5. Germline CDR1 MNHEY, CDR2 SVGAGI. The CDR3 reads CASLGGMNEQFF. In DNA, the CDR3 is TGTGCCAGCCTGGGGGGGATGAATGAGCAGTTCTTC.

The V gene is TRBV12-3 or TRBV12-4, the J gene TRBJ1-2; 8 positions match TRBD1. J lost 6 bases, V lost 5 bases, and 5 bases had no gene match. The CDR3 runs to 13 residues. This CDR3 reads CASSRPGGDGYTF. The CDR3 bases are TGTGCCAGCAGTCGTCCAGGGGGCGATGGCTACACCTTC.

V gene TRBV7-9 combines with J gene TRBJ1-1; the D is unclear. This CDR3 contains 15 residues. CDR1 is SEHNR and CDR2 is FQNEAQ in the germline V gene (reference sequence). The V end was cut by 1 base, the J end by 0 bases, with 9 bases between. The CDR3 region has the DNA TGTGCCAGCAGCTTAGTTACCAGTATGAACACTGAAGCTTTCTTT. This sequence encodes CASSLVTSMNTEAFF.

The chain joins TRBV5-4 to TRBJ1-2; D is undetermined. The CDR3 loop spans 14 amino acids. Trimming took off 2 bases at V and 2 bases at J, with 10 bases between the two ends. Germline CDR1 is SGHNT and CDR2 is YYREEE (reference sequence). CDR3 sequence: CASSFGKANYGYTF. DNA of the CDR3: TGTGCCAGCAGCTTCGGTAAAGCCAACTATGGCTACACCTTC.

The rearrangement joins TRBV10-3 to TRBJ1-4; D might be TRBD1 (5 bases). The CDR3 covers 13 residues. Germline-derived CDR1 and CDR2 are ENHRY and SYGVKD. Trimming shortened V by 10 bases and J by 8 bases, and 17 bases separated the two germline ends. This CDR3 is CATTGTGVEKLFF. The CDR3 nucleotides read TGTGCCACCACCGGGACGGGAGTGGAAAAACTGTTTTTT.

The gene calls are TRBV7-2 and TRBJ1-1; a possible D gene is TRBD1 (5 bases). The germline V gene has CDR1 SGHTA and CDR2 FQGNSA. With 1 base removed from V and 4 bases from J, the gap between germline ends came to 16 bases. CDR3 size: 16 residues. CDR3 DNA: TGTGCCAGCAGCTTAGGATACCGGGGGAGGGGCACTGAAGCTTTCTTT. Translating it yields CASSLGYRGRGTEAFF.

This clone was seen once. The chain carries TRBV9 and TRBJ1-1; a possible D gene is TRBD1 (5 bases). V dropped 3 bases and J dropped 2 bases, with 8 bases sitting between them. The germline V gene encodes CDR1 SGDLS and CDR2 YYNGEE. The CDR3 spans 13 residues. CDR3 amino acids: CASSAQGNTEAFF. CDR3 nucleotide sequence: TGTGCCAGCAGCGCCCAGGGAAACACTGAAGCTTTCTTT.

This rearrangement joins TRBV5-4 to TRBJ2-3, with no clear D. CDR3 length: 12 residues. V was cut by 4 bases and J by 12 bases, with 15 bases left in between. Germline values: CDR1 SGHNT, CDR2 YYREEE (reference sequence). The DNA for the CDR3 is TGTGCCAGCAGCCCTGGCCCCAGGCTCCAGTATTTT. Protein sequence: CASSPGPRLQYF. The complete variable domain, with remaining parts taken from reference TRBV5-4 and TRBJ2-3, reads ETGVTQSPTHLIKTRGQQVTLRCSSQSGHNTVSWYQQALGQGPQFIFQYYREEENGRGNFPPRFSGLQFPNYSSELNVNALELDDSALYLCASSPGPRLQYFGPGTRLTVL.

The chain is built from TRBV7-3 and TRBJ2-6, with unresolved D. CDR3 size: 14 residues. From germline, CDR1 is SGHTA and CDR2 FQGTGA. V was shortened by 5 bases and J by 2 bases, with 7 bases between the two germline ends. DNA for the CDR3: TGTGCCAGCAGCCGTTCGGCTGGGGCCAACGTCCTGACTTTC. It is translated as CASSRSAGANVLTF.

This chain connects TRBV29-1 to TRBJ1-3, with a weak D call TRBD1 (5 bases). The germline CDR1 and CDR2 sequences are SQVTM and ANQGSEA. The CDR3 contains 14 residues. V lost 6 bases, J lost 0 bases, and 12 bases lay in between. CDR3 protein: CSVLGLSSGNTIYF. DNA of the CDR3: TGCAGCGTCCTGGGGCTAAGCTCTGGAAACACCATATATTTT. The full variable domain, rest sourced from reference TRBV29-1 and TRBJ1-3, is SAVISQKPSRDICQRGTSLTIQCQVDSQVTMMFWYRQQPGQSLTLIATANQGSEATYESGFVIDKFPISRPNLTFSTLTVSNMSPEDSSIYLCSVLGLSSGNTIYFGEGSWLTVV.

The chain uses TRBV29-1 and TRBJ2-2, with 12 bases lining up with TRBD2. Germline V CDR1 and CDR2: SQVTM, ANQGSEA. The junction had 14 bases not matched to a gene; V was cut back by 2 bases and J by 4 bases. This CDR3 is built from 19 residues. CDR3 region: CSVEYLGLAGGPSTGELFF. CDR3 bases: TGCAGCGTTGAATATCTTGGTCTAGCGGGGGGGCCGAGCACCGGGGAGCTGTTTTTT.

The V call is TRBV3-1 (or the pseudogene TRBV3-2), the J call TRBJ2-5, with 14 nucleotides matching TRBD2. CDR3 length equals 17 residues. J lost 3 bases, V lost 4 bases, and 7 bases had no gene match. CDR1 and CDR2 (germline): LGHDT, YNNKEL (reference sequence). CDR3 bases: TGTGCCAGCAGCCGTGGCGGACTAGCGGGGGGTAAAGAGACCCAGTACTTC. Encoded protein: CASSRGGLAGGKETQYF.

The gene calls are TRBV6-4 and TRBJ1-6; D call uncertain. Trimming pared 5 bases from V and 6 bases from J, leaving 11 bases between. Germline loops: CDR1 MRHNA, CDR2 SNTAGT. The CDR3 has 14 residues. CDR3 coding DNA: TGTGCCAGCAGTTTTAAGGAGACTAATTCACCCCTCCACTTT. Its protein product is CASSFKETNSPLHF.

CDR3 in DNA: TGCGCCAGCAGTGCAACAGATACGCAGTATTTT. Protein: CASSATDTQYF. The rearrangement links TRBV10-2 to TRBJ2-3; D remains unclear. Trimming took 4 bases from V and 3 from J, leaving 2 bases between them. The CDR3 extends over 11 amino acids. CDR1 is WSHSY and CDR2 is SAAADI in the germline V gene.

The chain recombines TRBV7-9 with TRBJ1-4; a weak D match, TRBD1 (6 bases). The CDR3 covers 15 residues. Between the trimmed V and J ends, which lost 6 bases and 3 bases, there was a span of 14 bases. Germline CDR1 reads SEHNR; CDR2 reads FQNEAQ (reference sequence). CDR3: CASSLGGRANEKLFF. DNA of the CDR3: TGTGCCAGCAGTCTAGGGGGTCGGGCTAATGAAAAACTGTTTTTT.

The genes are TRBV27 and TRBJ2-6, with D possibly being TRBD2 (5 bases). Germline CDR1 is MNHEY and CDR2 is SMNVEV (reference sequence). V was clipped by 0 bases and J by 0 bases, with 6 bases between them. The CDR3 spans 16 residues. CDR3 amino acids: CASSLSGSSGANVLTF. The CDR3 DNA reads TGTGCCAGCAGTTTATCGGGGAGCTCTGGGGCCAACGTCCTGACTTTC.

This chain connects TRBV9 to TRBJ2-4, with D possibly being TRBD2 (5 bases). Trimming stripped 0 bases from V and 8 bases from J, with 15 bases between. This CDR3 spans 15 amino acids. Per germline, CDR1 SGDLS and CDR2 YYNGEE. Written as DNA, the CDR3 is TGTGCCAGCAGCGTAGGTAGCGATCCAGGAGACATTCAGTACTTC. This sequence encodes CASSVGSDPGDIQYF.

V and J are TRBV9 and TRBJ2-7; a weak D match, TRBD2 (5 bases). This CDR3 is built from 13 residues. Germline CDR1 SGDLS, CDR2 YYNGEE. Trimming pared 5 bases from V and 2 bases from J, leaving 11 bases between. The CDR3 nucleotides are TGTGCCAGCAGTCCCCTGGGAGCCTACGAGCAGTACTTC. Its protein product is CASSPLGAYEQYF.

This clone was counted between two and nine times. This CDR3 is CASSYKGSYNEQFF. In nucleotides, the CDR3 is TGTGCCAGCAGTTACAAGGGGTCCTACAATGAGCAGTTCTTC. The rearrangement joins TRBV6-2 or TRBV6-3 to TRBJ2-1, with a possible D match to TRBD1 (5 bases). The CDR3 is 14 residues long. Trimming took off 2 bases at V and 1 base at J, with 6 bases between the two ends. Germline V gives CDR1 MNHEY, CDR2 SVGEGT.